The next 17 T cell receptor beta chains were all read from a single sample in a study of CD8 T cells in Susac syndrome. Reverse transcription used roughly 0.5 to 1 ug RNA and random hexamers. A single record per CDR3 protein comes from TCRdb applying MiXCR to the immunoSEQ multiplex PCR reads. The data show around 150,000 distinct CDR3 sequences, less than 95% seen once. The source material was CD4+ T cells from PBMCs. The receptors originated from a human donor with multiple sclerosis.

The chain employs TRBV2 and TRBJ2-5, with a weak D call TRBD2 (6 bases). There are 14 residues in the CDR3. Germline V gene lookup returns CDR1 SNHLY and CDR2 FYNNEI. Trimming stripped 4 bases from V and 4 bases from J, with 13 bases between. Here the CDR3 reads CASSGRFSGETQYF. The CDR3 DNA sequence: TGTGCCAGCAGTGGGCGATTTAGCGGAGAGACCCAGTACTTC.

The V gene is TRBV28, the J gene TRBJ2-7, with D perhaps matching TRBD1 (5 bases). The germline V and J ends were trimmed by 9 bases and 1 base, with 13 bases remaining between them. From germline, CDR1 is MDHEN and CDR2 SYDVKM. This CDR3 is built from 13 residues. This CDR3 is CASRKQASYEQYF. DNA of the CDR3: TGTGCCAGTCGAAAACAGGCGTCCTACGAGCAGTACTTC.

V gene TRBV18 combines with J gene TRBJ1-2; maybe TRBD1 (5 bases). The CDR3 contains 14 residues. CDR1 KGHSH and CDR2 LQKENI come from the germline V gene. V lost 3 bases and J 2 bases, leaving 10 bases between the germline ends. CDR3 loop: CASSPQGPNYGYTF. The CDR3 coding sequence is TGTGCCAGCTCACCGCAGGGACCCAACTATGGCTACACCTTC. Together with reference TRBV18 and TRBJ1-2, the CDR3 gives the full variable domain: NAGVMQNPRHLVRRRGQEARLRCSPMKGHSHVYWYRQLPEEGLKFMVYLQKENIIDESGMPKERFSAEFPKEGPSILRIQQVVRGDSAAYFCASSPQGPNYGYTFGSGTRLTVV.

The rearrangement uses TRBV2 and TRBJ1-6; D gene unclear. Germline CDR1 and CDR2: SNHLY and FYNNEI. Deletions cut 2 bases from V and 6 bases from J, with 2 bases between. CDR3 size: 12 residues. CDR3 sequence reads: CASSERNSPLHF. The CDR3 DNA reads TGTGCCAGCAGTGAACGTAATTCACCCCTCCACTTT.

V and J are TRBV30 and TRBJ1-5; 7 bases line up with TRBD1. V was pared by 3 bases and J by 4 bases, with 15 bases of the junction left unmatched. Germline CDR1 is GTSNPN and CDR2 is SVGIG (reference sequence). CDR3 size: 17 residues. The CDR3 nucleotides read TGTGCCTGGAGCACGGGGACAGCCATTTTATGGAATCAGCCCCAGCATTTT. It is translated as CAWSTGTAILWNQPQHF.

This clonotype was counted a single time. The chain employs TRBV15 and TRBJ2-5, with TRBD2 matching 7 bases. CDR3 size: 14 residues. Trimming cost V 4 bases and J 4 bases; bases outside gene matches: 6. CDR1 is LNHNV, CDR2 YYDKDF, per germline (reference sequence). CDR3 sequence reads: CATSTAGGRETQYF. CDR3 nucleotides: TGTGCCACCAGCACCGCCGGGGGGAGAGAGACCCAGTACTTC.

The chain is built from TRBV19 and TRBJ2-7; either TRBD1 or TRBD2 may supply D (5 bases each). V lost 5 bases, J lost 3 bases, and 14 bases lay in between. The CDR3 is 14 residues long. Germline CDR1 is LNHDA and CDR2 is SQIVND (reference sequence). CDR3 sequence reads: CASSPTGPVYEQYF. DNA of the CDR3: TGTGCCAGTAGTCCGACGGGACCGGTCTACGAGCAGTACTTC. The full variable domain, rest sourced from reference TRBV19 and TRBJ2-7, is DGGITQSPKYLFRKEGQNVTLSCEQNLNHDAMYWYRQDPGQGLRLIYYSQIVNDFQKGDIAEGYSVSREKKESFPLTVTSAQKNPTAFYLCASSPTGPVYEQYFGPGTRLTVT.

The CDR3 DNA sequence: TGTGCCAGTAGTACCCAGTATCAGCCCCAGCATTTT. Translating it yields CASSTQYQPQHF. The rearrangement links TRBV19 to TRBJ1-5; D is unresolved. With 4 bases removed from V and 5 bases from J, the gap between germline ends came to 6 bases. This CDR3 comprises 12 residues. Germline CDR1 and CDR2: LNHDA and SQIVND (reference sequence).

This chain uses TRBV5-4 with TRBJ1-1; a possible D gene is TRBD1 (5 bases). Germline values: CDR1 SGHNT, CDR2 YYREEE (reference sequence). The CDR3 consists of 15 residues. V lost 3 bases, J lost 1 base, and 13 bases lay in between. The CDR3 is CASSSKTGENTEAFF. The CDR3 nucleotides are TGTGCCAGCAGCTCTAAGACGGGGGAGAACACTGAAGCTTTCTTT.

In its sample, this clonotype was seen a few times. The V gene is TRBV4-1, the J gene TRBJ2-7; no firm D call. This CDR3 is built from 14 residues. Trimming removed 1 base at V and 2 bases at J, with 9 bases between. CDR1 MGHRA and CDR2 YSYEKL come from the germline V gene. CDR3 bases: TGCGCCAGCAGCCAAGGGTACAGAGCCTACGAGCAGTACTTC. This gives the protein CASSQGYRAYEQYF.

The V gene is TRBV3-1, the J gene TRBJ1-4; the D is unclear. V lost 8 bases and J 8 bases, leaving 9 bases between the germline ends. Germline lookup yields CDR1 LGHDT and CDR2 YNNKEL (reference sequence). This CDR3 has 11 amino acids. CDR3 sequence (DNA): TGTGCCAGCGGTGGGAACGAAAAACTGTTTTTT. It codes for CASGGNEKLFF.

This clonotype is a singleton in its sample. The gene calls are TRBV3-1 and TRBJ2-1; D is perhaps TRBD2 (6 bases). V lost 3 bases, J lost 5 bases, and 8 bases lay in between. Germline CDR1 LGHDT, CDR2 YNNKEL (reference sequence). The CDR3 covers 13 residues. The CDR3 protein is CASSQLADNEQFF. CDR3 DNA: TGTGCCAGCAGCCAGTTAGCGGACAATGAGCAGTTCTTC.

The genes are TRBV20-1 and TRBJ2-7; 10 nucleotides align to TRBD2. The CDR3 has 16 residues. The germline CDR1 and CDR2 sequences are DFQATT and SNEGSKA (reference sequence). V was clipped by 0 bases and J by 5 bases; unmatched bases: 10. The CDR3 DNA reads as TGCAGTGCTAGAGATCAGCTAGCGGGAGTAGGTGACGAGCAGTACTTC. Protein sequence: CSARDQLAGVGDEQYF.

The V call is TRBV20-1, the J call TRBJ1-5; weak D call: TRBD1 (5 bases). The CDR3 is 14 residues long. Germline V gene lookup returns CDR1 DFQATT and CDR2 SNEGSKA (reference sequence). Trimming stripped 3 bases from V and 3 bases from J, with 12 bases between. CDR3 bases: TGCAGTGCTAGGGCAGGGCCCCACAATCAGCCCCAGCATTTT. It is translated as CSARAGPHNQPQHF.

In this sample, this clonotype turned up a few times. This chain joins TRBV30 and TRBJ2-7, with D possibly TRBD2 on 6 matching bases. The V end lost 0 bases, the J end lost 3 bases, and 12 bases lay between the germline ends. This CDR3 spans 14 amino acids. Germline CDR1 and CDR2: GTSNPN and SVGIG (reference sequence). The CDR3 region is CAWSVGGPRYEQYF. The CDR3 nucleotides are TGTGCCTGGAGTGTTGGAGGGCCGCGCTACGAGCAGTACTTC.

The V call is TRBV30, the J call TRBJ2-7; D perhaps matches TRBD2 (6 bases). V dropped 4 bases and J dropped 2 bases, with 6 bases sitting between them. CDR1 is GTSNPN and CDR2 is SVGIG in the germline V gene (reference sequence). The CDR3 covers 11 residues. CDR3 nucleotide sequence: TGTGCCTGGACGGGGGCCTACGAGCAGTACTTC. Translating it yields CAWTGAYEQYF.

The chain uses TRBV28 and TRBJ2-3, with 9 bases identical to TRBD2. Losses at the gene ends were 7 bases for V and 5 bases for J; bases not matched to a gene: 10. Germline V gene lookup returns CDR1 MDHEN and CDR2 SYDVKM. The CDR3 runs to 15 residues. The CDR3 DNA reads as TGTGCCAGCACCATGAGCGGGAGGCTGGGAGATACGCAGTATTTT. Its protein is CASTMSGRLGDTQYF.